This entry lists 15 T cell receptor beta chains sequenced from one sample in a study of blood T cell repertoires in COVID-19. Here immunoSEQ multiplex PCR was the method, and the copy in TCRdb shows in-frame clones only, minus some. The sample shows about 97,000 clones, around nine tenths of them seen only once. Sequencing input: peripheral blood. Every receptor here comes from a human donor in a cohort sampled during active COVID-19.

CDR3 amino acids: CASSPRTDYGYTF. CDR3 nucleotides: TGTGCCAGCAGCCCCCGGACAGACTATGGCTACACCTTC. The genes are TRBV11-2 and TRBJ1-2; TRBD1 is a possible D gene (6 bases). V was trimmed by 5 bases and J by 3 bases, leaving 10 bases between them. Per germline, CDR1 SGHAT and CDR2 FQNNGV. The CDR3 length is 13 residues.

The chain employs TRBV6-2 or TRBV6-3 and TRBJ2-1, with a possible D match to TRBD1 (6 bases). V lost 2 bases, J lost 3 bases, and 14 bases lay in between. The CDR3 contains 16 residues. Germline assignment: CDR1 MNHEY and CDR2 SVGEGT. CDR3 sequence reads: CASSYLLTGDYNEQFF. The CDR3 bases are TGTGCCAGCAGTTACCTTTTGACAGGAGACTACAATGAGCAGTTCTTC.

The genes are TRBV7-9 and TRBJ1-5; 8 bases are a match to TRBD1. V shed 4 bases and J 3 bases; nucleotides not matched to a gene: 2. The germline V gene encodes CDR1 SEHNR and CDR2 FQNEAQ (reference sequence). The CDR3 covers 14 residues. CDR3 region: CASSSGQVNQPQHF. The CDR3 DNA reads as TGTGCCAGCAGCTCGGGACAGGTCAATCAGCCCCAGCATTTT.

CDR3: CASSIELKGFRESEQFF. For the CDR3, the DNA is TGTGCCAGTAGTATAGAACTTAAAGGTTTCCGGGAATCTGAGCAGTTCTTC. V gene TRBV19 combines with J gene TRBJ2-1, with a weak D call TRBD2 (5 bases). This CDR3 has 17 amino acids. Trimming removed 0 bases from V and 9 bases from J, with 21 bases in between. Germline-derived CDR1 and CDR2 are LNHDA and SQIVND (reference sequence).

This chain uses TRBV6-5 with TRBJ2-1, with TRBD2 identical over 11 bases. The CDR3 sequence is 15 residues long. V lost 6 bases and J lost 10; bases outside the gene matches: 11. CDR1 MNHEY and CDR2 SVGAGI come from the germline V gene. DNA for the CDR3: TGTGCCAGCAGGGATAGCGGGAGGGGCGTCTACGAGCAGTTCTTC. Amino acid sequence: CASRDSGRGVYEQFF.

The chain joins TRBV9 to TRBJ1-2; D ambiguous. Germline V lookup: CDR1 SGDLS, CDR2 YYNGEE. This CDR3 is 14 amino acids long. Trimming removed 0 bases at V and 5 bases at J, with 11 bases between. The CDR3 protein is CASSVAQAPYGYTF. The CDR3 coding sequence is TGTGCCAGCAGCGTAGCTCAGGCACCATATGGCTACACCTTC.

This chain joins TRBV12-5 and TRBJ1-1; D gene unclear. This CDR3 comprises 13 residues. Trimming took off 2 bases at V and 5 bases at J, with 9 bases between the two ends. Germline values: CDR1 LGHNT, CDR2 FRNRAP. CDR3 region: CASGLKEGTEAFF. Written as DNA, the CDR3 is TGTGCTAGTGGTTTGAAAGAGGGAACTGAAGCTTTCTTT.

The CDR3 spells CASMPGQVYNEQFF. Here the CDR3 DNA reads TGTGCCAGTATGCCGGGACAGGTGTACAATGAGCAGTTCTTC. The J gene is TRBJ2-1, the V gene TRBV19; 8 positions match TRBD1. The CDR3 runs to 14 residues. V lost 7 bases, J lost 4 bases, and 6 bases stayed unmatched. The germline V gene has CDR1 LNHDA and CDR2 SQIVND (reference sequence). The full variable domain, its missing parts supplied by reference TRBV19 and TRBJ2-1, is DGGITQSPKYLFRKEGQNVTLSCEQNLNHDAMYWYRQDPGQGLRLIYYSQIVNDFQKGDIAEGYSVSREKKESFPLTVTSAQKNPTAFYLCASMPGQVYNEQFFGPGTRLTVL.

This rearrangement joins TRBV6-5 to TRBJ1-3; perhaps TRBD1 as D (6 bases). This CDR3 comprises 13 residues. Trimming pared 6 bases from V and 4 bases from J, leaving 10 bases between. From germline, CDR1 is MNHEY and CDR2 SVGAGI. CDR3 residues: CASRQGIGNTIYF. Here the CDR3 DNA reads TGTGCCAGCAGACAGGGTATAGGAAACACCATATATTTT.

The chain has TRBV6-2 or TRBV6-3 and TRBJ2-3; 8 bases align to TRBD2. CDR3 length: 17 amino acids. J was trimmed by 4 bases and V by 4 bases; bases with no gene match: 13. Per germline, CDR1 MNHEY and CDR2 SVGEGT. The CDR3 region is CASSFESGGVMADTQYF. Written as DNA, the CDR3 is TGTGCCAGCAGTTTTGAAAGCGGGGGCGTCATGGCAGATACGCAGTATTTT.

This clone was observed a single time. V and J are TRBV7-2 and TRBJ1-2; D might be TRBD1 (6 bases). V lost 1 base and J 11 bases, leaving 20 bases between the germline ends. The CDR3 runs to 15 residues. The germline V gene has CDR1 SGHTA and CDR2 FQGNSA. This CDR3 is CASSLDRAPLSGYTF. For the CDR3, the DNA is TGTGCCAGCAGCTTAGACAGGGCCCCGTTGAGTGGTTACACCTTC.

The chain carries TRBV6-6 and TRBJ1-2, with 11 bases fitting TRBD1. V trimming: 0 bases; J trimming: 4 bases; junction bases outside the gene matches: 4. The CDR3 contains 16 residues. Per the germline V gene, CDR1 is MNHNY and CDR2 is SVGAGI (reference sequence). CDR3 nucleotide sequence: TGTGCCAGCAGTTACTCCGGGACAGGGGGTAGCTATGGCTACACCTTC. This sequence encodes CASSYSGTGGSYGYTF.

The CDR3 coding sequence is TGTGCCAGCTGCGAGACAGGAGATTATAGCAATCAGCCCCAGCATTTT. Translation: CASCETGDYSNQPQHF. The chain recombines TRBV6-6 with TRBJ1-5; tentative D call: TRBD1 (6 bases). The CDR3 loop spans 16 amino acids. The germline gives CDR1 MNHNY, CDR2 SVGAGI (reference sequence). The V and J ends lost 8 bases and 0 bases respectively, with 17 bases between them.

J is TRBJ1-1 and V is TRBV7-3; TRBD1 is a possible D gene (6 bases). From germline, CDR1 is SGHTA and CDR2 FQGTGA. The V end was cut by 5 bases, the J end by 3 bases, with 13 bases between. This CDR3 is 14 amino acids long. The DNA of the CDR3 is TGTGCCAGCAGCCCCTCAGGGGTCGACACTGAAGCTTTCTTT. It translates to CASSPSGVDTEAFF.

The chain couples TRBV2 to TRBJ1-1; D unresolved. Trimming cost V 6 bases and J 4 bases, with 12 bases left between them. CDR1 is SNHLY and CDR2 is FYNNEI in the germline V gene. The CDR3 has 13 amino acids. The CDR3 reads CASRVVEGTEAFF. CDR3 nucleotide sequence: TGTGCCAGCAGGGTGGTCGAGGGCACTGAAGCTTTCTTT.